This TCR beta chain stems from a study of T cells in Graves' hyperthyroidism and ophthalmopathy (dated by TCRdb to about 2019). Regarding the complete study: Peripheral blood was sampled at the time of initial diagnosis, prior to any treatment. To identify distinguishing TCR V-J signatures, a discovery cohort of some 100 patients was used, comprising 43 with Graves' ophthalmopathy and about 59 with stable Graves' hyperthyroidism. Prospective prediction of ophthalmopathy was tested in an independent validation cohort consisting of 18 to 20 hyperthyroidism patients and 15 to 17 patients who later progressed to ophthalmopathy. For training and testing, the roughly 97 patients in the discovery cohort were randomly divided in a 7:3 ratio. In several Graves' hyperthyroidism patients, the study also compared T-cell repertoires from thyroid tissue with T-cell repertoires from blood. After blood sampling, hyperthyroidism patients were treated with methimazole at a starting dose of 30 mg daily, and ophthalmopathy patients were treated with high-dose intravenous methylprednisolone. TCR Vbeta CDR3 sequencing of around 130 peripheral blood samples (approximately 44 ophthalmopathy, roughly 72 hyperthyroidism and roughly 17 progressor patients) is reported in the paper. General study outcomes and caveats: Blood samples also contained most of the expanded thyroid clonotypes (frequency above 0.001), which suggests that blood repertoires may reflect thyroid immune responses. Ophthalmopathy was separated from stable hyperthyroidism by a 13 V-J signature model, with over 85% sensitivity and roughly 81% specificity obtained in cross-validation and 80%/75% obtained in testing. No statistical method was used to set the sample size in advance, and investigators knew the group allocation. During validation, the model predicted progression to ophthalmopathy a median of around six months ahead of onset, with roughly 65% sensitivity and almost 75% specificity.

The CDR1 and CDR2 encoded by the germline V gene are KGHSH and LQKENI. Trimmed from V: 4 bases; trimmed from J: 5 bases; junction bases lacking a gene match: 6. There are 15 amino acids in the CDR3, from cysteine to phenylalanine inclusive. Only the CDR3 portion is preserved as DNA: 45 bases, with reading frame beginning at the first base. A word on this clonotype: Its antigen is still unknown. No base quality information exists; no much larger clone differs at one position.

Graves' hyperthyroidism was defined as stable when no progression to ophthalmopathy occurred over 18 months of follow-up. Hyperthyroidism patients were newly diagnosed, had a disease duration of under 2 months, and were aged 18 to 65 years. Exclusion was applied to patients with uncontrolled infections, other autoimmune diseases, pregnancy or lactation. Diagnoses were based on clinical symptoms, serum thyroxine and TRAb, thyroid ultrasound and orbital computed tomography. Ficoll-Paque density gradient centrifugation was used to isolate PBMCs from 9.5 to 10 ml of fresh peripheral blood. Total RNA was extracted using Trizol reagent, and RNA quality was assessed on an Agilent 2100 Bioanalyzer. The TCR beta CDR3 regions were amplified from RNA transcripts. The first round of RT-PCR for the TCR CDR3 was performed with the HTBI primer set and the Qiagen OneStep RT-PCR kit. A second multiplex PCR round built the libraries, followed by size selection and purification. Libraries were sequenced paired-end with 100 bp reads on an Illumina HiSeq2000. The published analysis was carried out like this. SOAPnuke was used to process the raw data, with reads discarded if the reads contained adapters or uncalled bases, had a mean Phred below 15, or lacked an exact constant-primer or identifier match. High-quality paired reads were merged using COPE v1.2.5, and each unique nucleotide sequence was defined as a clonotype. MiTCR v1.1 was used to align the clonotypes against IMGT TRBV, TRBD and TRBJ reference segments. Only V-J combinations with frequency above 0.0001, covering about 99% of repertoires, were analysed. The TCS score was defined as the ratio of F50 (clonal expansion) to E x V (chaos), calculated using BLOSUM62-based TCRdist between CDR3 peptides within each V-J. Welch's t-statistics and random forest reduced some 510 V-J features to under 15, which were used in a naive Bayes classifier (R e1071). Starting from the raw public reads, TCRdb applied fastp trimming at Q25, assembled clones with MiXCR and retained in-frame beta chains. Entries that share a CDR3 protein sequence are merged under the most common genes and DNA. The V and J calls follow TCRdb's processing rather than the paper's. The sample data list under 250,000 distinct CDR3 sequences, and around 17% of these were observed just once. The biggest ten clones account for approximately 56% of the sample.

The sequence was collected from a woman between 45 and 65 years old with Graves' hyperthyroidism. What was sequenced was blood. This receptor chain uses TRBV18 and TRBJ1-4; the central 8 bases match TRBD1. The CDR3 corresponds to CASSRTGSGNEKLFF. In nucleotides, the sequence is TGTGCCAGCTCACGGACAGGGTCGGGGAATGAAAAACTGTTTTTT.